These 10 T cell receptor beta chains were all obtained from the same sample, sequenced in a study of blood T cell repertoires in COVID-19 (dated by TCRdb to the early 2020s). Libraries came from the immunoSEQ multiplex PCR assay. TCRdb took over this immuneACCESS table, retaining in-frame rearrangements with V and J assigned. Such tables are incomplete; in checked studies, under half of the missing clones stem from an unresolved V gene, and the remainder is unexplained. Here the sample has about 95,000 clones; 85% to 95% occur a single time. The ten largest clonotypes hold 3.9% of the sample. Sequencing was carried out using peripheral blood. These TCRs come from a woman aged 45-60 years in a cohort sampled during active COVID-19.

This chain uses TRBV19 with TRBJ1-1; 10 bases match TRBD1. Germline V gives CDR1 LNHDA, CDR2 SQIVND (reference sequence). CDR3 size: 16 residues. Germline trimming cut 4 bases from V and 1 base from J; bases unmatched to any gene: 6. The CDR3 sequence is CASSTGQGRGNTEAFF. The CDR3 region has the DNA TGTGCCAGTAGTACGGGACAGGGGAGGGGGAACACTGAAGCTTTCTTT. Full variable domain (remainder filled in from reference TRBV19 and TRBJ1-1): DGGITQSPKYLFRKEGQNVTLSCEQNLNHDAMYWYRQDPGQGLRLIYYSQIVNDFQKGDIAEGYSVSREKKESFPLTVTSAQKNPTAFYLCASSTGQGRGNTEAFFGQGTRLTVV.

This clone was picked up a small number of times. The junction differs from germline at one of its ends, possibly a read error. This sequence joins TRBV5-1 and TRBJ1-1, with TRBD1 identical over 8 bases. The CDR3 runs 14 residues. Per the germline V gene, CDR1 is SGHRS and CDR2 is YFSETQ. CDR3 residues: CASSLGQASTEAFF. The CDR3 nucleotides read TGCGCCAGCAGTTTGGGACAGGCGAGCACTGAAGCTTTCTTT.

The gene calls are TRBV19 and TRBJ2-5, with D possibly matching TRBD2 (6 bases). From germline, CDR1 is LNHDA and CDR2 SQIVND (reference sequence). This CDR3 is 14 amino acids long. V shed 6 bases and J shed 7 bases, with 18 bases lying between them. CDR3 loop: CASSLAEGSGTQYF. The CDR3 DNA reads TGTGCCAGTAGCTTGGCAGAGGGTAGCGGGACCCAGTACTTC. Together with reference TRBV19 and TRBJ2-5, the CDR3 gives the full variable domain: DGGITQSPKYLFRKEGQNVTLSCEQNLNHDAMYWYRQDPGQGLRLIYYSQIVNDFQKGDIAEGYSVSREKKESFPLTVTSAQKNPTAFYLCASSLAEGSGTQYFGPGTRLLVL.

The rearrangement joins TRBV5-1 to TRBJ2-2, with 8 bases aligning to TRBD1. This CDR3 comprises 14 residues. Germline V lookup: CDR1 SGHRS, CDR2 YFSETQ. V trimming: 3 bases; J trimming: 6 bases; junction bases outside the gene matches: 4. CDR3 loop: CASSSLTGAGELFF. The DNA of the CDR3 is TGCGCCAGCAGCTCGCTGACAGGGGCCGGGGAGCTGTTTTTT.

The rearrangement uses TRBV5-5 and TRBJ2-2, with 10 bases lining up with TRBD1. Germline V CDR1 and CDR2: SGHKS, YYEKEE (reference sequence). This CDR3 is 15 amino acids long. Germline trimming cut 3 bases from V and 2 bases from J; bases unmatched to any gene: 1. CDR3 sequence: CASSWTGGNTGELFF. CDR3 in DNA: TGTGCCAGCAGCTGGACAGGGGGTAACACCGGGGAGCTGTTTTTT.

The rearrangement uses TRBV11-3 and TRBJ2-2; no definite D call. Germline CDR1 and CDR2: SGHNT and YENEEA. There are 13 residues in the CDR3. Trimming took off 5 bases at V and 8 bases at J, with 12 bases between the two ends. The CDR3 reads CASSPGLVGELFF. CDR3 in DNA: TGTGCCAGCAGCCCCGGTTTGGTGGGGGAGCTGTTTTTT. Together with reference TRBV11-3 and TRBJ2-2, the CDR3 gives the full variable domain: EAGVVQSPRYKIIEKKQPVAFWCNPISGHNTLYWYLQNLGQGPELLIRYENEEAVDDSQLPKDRFSAERLKGVDSTLKIQPAELGDSAVYLCASSPGLVGELFFGEGSRLTVL.

This chain uses TRBV5-1 with TRBJ2-2; TRBD2 agrees at 11 bases. Germline CDR1 is SGHRS and CDR2 is YFSETQ. This CDR3 is 16 amino acids long. The V and J ends lost 4 bases and 3 bases, in that order; junction bases with no gene match: 5. In nucleotides, the CDR3 is TGCGCCAGCAGCGAGGCTAGCGGGGGGCACACCGGGGAGCTGTTTTTT. It specifies CASSEASGGHTGELFF.

This chain connects TRBV9 to TRBJ1-4; perhaps TRBD1 as D (5 bases). The CDR3 sequence is 16 residues long. Germline V gene data show CDR1 as SGDLS and CDR2 as YYNGEE. Trimming left V 0 bases short and J 0 bases short, with 9 bases between. The CDR3 is CASSVGQTATNEKLFF. The CDR3 DNA reads as TGTGCCAGCAGCGTAGGACAGACAGCAACTAATGAAAAACTGTTTTTT.

The V and J genes are TRBV28 and TRBJ1-5; D is unresolved. Germline V gene lookup returns CDR1 MDHEN and CDR2 SYDVKM. Trimming removed 8 bases from V and 2 bases from J, with 16 bases in between. This CDR3 comprises 15 residues. The CDR3 is CASHREGAGNQPQHF. CDR3 DNA sequence: TGTGCCAGCCATCGCGAGGGCGCGGGCAATCAGCCCCAGCATTTT.

The chain uses TRBV5-1 and TRBJ2-1; D remains unclear. This CDR3 is 11 amino acids long. Germline V gene data show CDR1 as SGHRS and CDR2 as YFSETQ. Trimming shortened V by 3 bases and J by 8 bases, and 6 bases separated the two germline ends. The CDR3 coding sequence is TGCGCCAGCAGCTCCCTCGATGAGCAGTTCTTC. The encoded protein is CASSSLDEQFF.